A single sample gave rise to the 10 T cell receptor beta chains below, sequenced in a study of vaccination and CD4 T cells after COVID-19. One entry per CDR3 protein results from TCRdb running MiXCR on the PCR reads. The table has about 20,000 distinct CDR3 sequences, around 64% seen once; the top ten hold 1.1%. This specimen was CD4+ T cells from blood, taken after SARS-CoV-2 vaccination. Receptors originate from a human donor who had recovered from COVID-19.

The chain recombines TRBV12-3 or TRBV12-4 with TRBJ2-1, with 11 bases identical to TRBD2. The CDR3 spans 18 residues. The junction had 23 bases not matched to a gene; V was cut back by 6 bases and J by 13 bases. The CDR3 nucleotides read TGTGCCAGCAGATCCCAAGAGATAGCGGGAGGGCCAGGCGGACGCCAGTTCTTC. This translates into CASRSQEIAGGPGGRQFF.

The V gene is TRBV7-2, the J gene TRBJ1-6, with D possibly TRBD1 on 5 matching bases. From germline, CDR1 is SGHTA and CDR2 FQGNSA. V shed 1 base and J shed 8 bases, with 9 bases lying between them. The CDR3 runs 14 residues. This chain's CDR3 is CASSLVGRDSPLHF. The CDR3 region has the DNA TGTGCCAGCAGCTTAGTCGGCAGGGATTCACCCCTCCACTTT.

The J gene is TRBJ2-7, the V gene TRBV19, with a weak D call TRBD2 (5 bases). The CDR3 has 14 amino acids. Per germline, CDR1 LNHDA and CDR2 SQIVND (reference sequence). The V gene lost 1 base and the J gene lost 3 bases, with 10 bases spanning the gap. The CDR3: CASSIGLGDYEQYF. The DNA for the CDR3 is TGTGCCAGTAGTATAGGCCTGGGAGACTACGAGCAGTACTTC.

In DNA form, the CDR3 reads TGTGCCAGCAAAACCGGGACAGGGACCGAAAAACTGTTTTTT. Residues: CASKTGTGTEKLFF. The chain is built from TRBV6-1 and TRBJ1-4; TRBD1 matches at 9 bases. CDR3 length equals 14 residues. The V gene's germline CDR1 is MNHNS and CDR2 SASEGT. Trimming cost V 7 bases and J 8 bases; bases outside gene matches: 8.

V and J are TRBV6-5 and TRBJ1-4; no reliable D call. This CDR3 has 16 amino acids. Germline CDR1 reads MNHEY; CDR2 reads SVGAGI. V lost 2 bases and J 3 bases, leaving 13 bases between the germline ends. This chain's CDR3 is CASSYGRAGANEKLFF. In DNA form, the CDR3 reads TGTGCCAGCAGTTACGGGAGGGCGGGAGCTAATGAAAAACTGTTTTTT.

The chain couples TRBV19 to TRBJ1-5; D call uncertain. The CDR3 runs to 16 residues. CDR1 and CDR2 (germline): LNHDA, SQIVND (reference sequence). The V gene lost 6 bases and the J gene lost 1 base, with 16 bases spanning the gap. DNA for the CDR3: TGTGCCAGTAGACGACATGAGACCCTGAGCAATCAGCCCCAGCATTTT. This codes for CASRRHETLSNQPQHF.

This clonotype was counted only a few times. The gene calls are TRBV10-3 and TRBJ1-2, with D uncertain. V was pared by 3 bases and J by 3 bases, with 14 bases between. The CDR3 loop spans 15 amino acids. Germline CDR1 reads ENHRY; CDR2 reads SYGVKD. In DNA, the CDR3 is TGTGCCATCAGTGACGGACGGGAGCGTGACTATGGCTACACCTTC. This codes for CAISDGRERDYGYTF.

This chain uses TRBV7-9 with TRBJ1-1, with D possibly matching TRBD1 (5 bases). V gave up 7 bases and J gave up 7 bases, with 22 bases separating them. The CDR3 spans 15 residues. Germline values: CDR1 SEHNR, CDR2 FQNEAQ (reference sequence). DNA for the CDR3: TGTGCCAGCAACGGGGGAGGGGCCCTTGGTATTGAAGCTTTCTTT. Its protein product is CASNGGGALGIEAFF.

This clonotype was seen only once. The chain couples TRBV12-3 or TRBV12-4 to TRBJ1-2; 8 nucleotides agree with TRBD1. The V and J ends lost 2 bases and 4 bases, in that order; junction bases with no gene match: 0. This CDR3 has 13 residues. The CDR3 loop reads CASSLQGAYGYTF. The CDR3 DNA is TGTGCCAGCAGTTTACAGGGGGCCTATGGCTACACCTTC.

This clonotype was counted between two and nine times. The chain combines TRBV6-1 with TRBJ2-7, with D possibly being TRBD1 (7 bases). From germline, CDR1 is MNHNS and CDR2 SASEGT. Trimming removed 6 bases at V and 3 bases at J, with 12 bases between. There are 13 residues in the CDR3. The CDR3, as DNA: TGTGCCAGCAGGGCGGGACAGATCTACGAGCAGTACTTC. Protein product: CASRAGQIYEQYF.